What follows are 22 T cell receptor beta chains derived from one specimen sequenced in a study of vaccination and CD4 T cells after COVID-19. What these receptors recognize is not known. At the Johns Hopkins FTIC core, DNA taken from cultured CD4+ T cells was sequenced by way of the Oncomine TCR Beta short-read assay. TCRdb re-called the PCR reads through MiXCR, storing one row per CDR3 protein. Of more than 9,500 distinct CDR3 sequences listed, roughly 57% were seen once; the top ten hold roughly 30%. Specified treatment: 10-day PBMC culture with coronavirus spike peptide pools or control peptides (ViraFEST assay). Sequencing used CD4+ T cells from blood, cultured in vitro. All receptors derive from a human donor who had recovered from COVID-19.

V and J are TRBV7-6 and TRBJ2-5; unclear D gene. V was trimmed by 8 bases and J by 2 bases, leaving 12 bases between them. CDR3 size: 13 residues. Germline V lookup: CDR1 SGHVS, CDR2 FNYEAQ. CDR3 in amino acids: CASAWVEQETQYF. In DNA, the CDR3 is TGTGCCAGCGCGTGGGTGGAACAAGAGACCCAGTACTTC.

This chain links TRBV6-2 or TRBV6-3 with TRBJ1-2; TRBD1 might be the D (6 bases). The CDR3 is made up of 13 amino acids. V was trimmed by 8 bases and J by 7 bases, leaving 17 bases between them. CDR1 and CDR2 (germline): MNHEY, SVGEGT. The CDR3 DNA reads as TGTGCCAGCGCGGTGCAGGGGAGAGGTGGCTACACCTTC. It yields the protein CASAVQGRGGYTF.

V is TRBV19 and J is TRBJ2-5, with D perhaps TRBD1 (5 bases). CDR3 size: 13 residues. The germline CDR1 and CDR2 sequences are LNHDA and SQIVND (reference sequence). Trimming took off 2 bases at V and 2 bases at J, with 6 bases between the two ends. The CDR3 DNA reads as TGTGCCAGTAGTATAACAGGTCAAGAGACCCAGTACTTC. Protein product: CASSITGQETQYF.

V and J are TRBV7-2 and TRBJ2-1; 8 bases map to TRBD2. Germline CDR1 SGHTA, CDR2 FQGNSA. This CDR3 has 15 residues. The V and J ends lost 5 bases and 6 bases, in that order; junction bases with no gene match: 9. The CDR3 region has the DNA TGTGCCAGCAGCGCAGGACTAGCCCAGCTCAATGAGCAGTTCTTC. Its protein is CASSAGLAQLNEQFF.

This clonotype turned up a few times. The rearrangement links TRBV6-1 to TRBJ1-2; possibly TRBD1 for D (5 bases). Germline V lookup: CDR1 MNHNS, CDR2 SASEGT. The CDR3 has 13 amino acids. Trimming pared 8 bases from V and 5 bases from J, leaving 15 bases between. In DNA, the CDR3 is TGTGCCAGCGGCAATAGTGGGGGGTATGGCTACACCTTC. It translates to CASGNSGGYGYTF.

The rearrangement uses TRBV12-3 or TRBV12-4 and TRBJ1-6, with D possibly TRBD1 on 5 matching bases. The V end was cut by 7 bases, the J end by 9 bases, with 16 bases between. This CDR3 comprises 14 residues. Here the CDR3 DNA reads TGTGCCAGCACCGTACAGGCATCCCTTTCACCCCTCCACTTT. Its protein product is CASTVQASLSPLHF.

J is TRBJ1-2 and V is TRBV5-4; 11 bases are a match to TRBD1. The V gene end was trimmed by 4 bases and the J gene end by 5 bases; junction bases not matched to a gene: 7. Germline CDR1 reads SGHNT; CDR2 reads YYREEE (reference sequence). The CDR3 has 15 residues. The DNA of the CDR3 is TGTGCCAGCAGCGGCGGGACAGGGGGTTTATATGGCTACACCTTC. Residues: CASSGGTGGLYGYTF. Filled out from reference TRBV5-4 and TRBJ1-2, the complete variable domain reads ETGVTQSPTHLIKTRGQQVTLRCSSQSGHNTVSWYQQALGQGPQFIFQYYREEENGRGNFPPRFSGLQFPNYSSELNVNALELDDSALYLCASSGGTGGLYGYTFGSGTRLTVV.

The CDR3 loop is CASSIDPKGGSNQPQHF. The DNA of the CDR3 is TGTGCCAGTAGTATAGATCCAAAGGGCGGGAGCAATCAGCCCCAGCATTTT. The V and J genes are TRBV19 and TRBJ1-5; D uncertain. Trimming took 0 bases from V and 1 from J, leaving 13 bases between them. Germline values: CDR1 LNHDA, CDR2 SQIVND (reference sequence). The CDR3 spans 17 residues.

This clonotype was seen more than once but under ten times. The rearrangement links TRBV15 to TRBJ1-2, with D unresolved. CDR1 and CDR2 (germline): LNHNV, YYDKDF (reference sequence). The length of the CDR3 is 14 residues. Trimming took 2 bases from V and 1 from J, leaving 8 bases between them. Here the CDR3 reads CATSRPGINYGYTF. CDR3 DNA: TGTGCCACCAGCAGACCCGGGATTAACTATGGCTACACCTTC.

The chain joins TRBV27 to TRBJ2-7; 10 nucleotides align to TRBD1. CDR3 length: 17 residues. V gave up 8 bases and J gave up 1 base; unmatched junction bases: 14. The germline gives CDR1 MNHEY, CDR2 SMNVEV (reference sequence). The CDR3 sequence is CASLSPTRTGGSYEQYF. Here the CDR3 DNA reads TGTGCCAGCTTATCGCCCACCAGGACAGGGGGTTCCTACGAGCAGTACTTC.

The genes are TRBV2 and TRBJ1-5; D is undetermined. Trimming pared 1 base from V and 3 bases from J, leaving 10 bases between. Germline V gene data show CDR1 as SNHLY and CDR2 as FYNNEI. The CDR3 is made up of 15 amino acids. Here the CDR3 DNA reads TGTGCCAGCAGTGAAGAGGCAAACCTCAATCAGCCCCAGCATTTT. Its protein is CASSEEANLNQPQHF.

The CDR3 coding sequence is TGTGCCAGCAGGGAGCTAGCGGGACCGCAAGAGACCCAGTACTTC. Translated: CASRELAGPQETQYF. The chain recombines TRBV2 with TRBJ2-5, with TRBD2 matching 9 bases. The CDR3 totals 15 residues. J gave up 2 bases and V 6 bases, and 7 bases lay outside the gene matches. CDR1 and CDR2 from the germline V gene are SNHLY and FYNNEI.

V and J are TRBV20-1 and TRBJ2-1; TRBD1 agrees at 7 bases. CDR3 length: 14 amino acids. V trimming: 5 bases; J trimming: 6 bases; junction bases outside the gene matches: 10. Germline values: CDR1 DFQATT, CDR2 SNEGSKA (reference sequence). CDR3 DNA sequence: TGCAGTGCTCCTAGACAGGGTTTCGGCAATGAGCAGTTCTTC. Its protein product is CSAPRQGFGNEQFF.

V is TRBV7-9 and J is TRBJ2-5, with 14 positions matching TRBD2. V shed 4 bases, J shed 7 bases, and the junction held 2 bases outside the gene matches. CDR1 and CDR2 (germline): SEHNR, FQNEAQ (reference sequence). The length of the CDR3 is 14 residues. CDR3: CASSSGLAGGTQYF. In nucleotides, the CDR3 is TGTGCCAGCAGCTCCGGACTAGCGGGGGGGACCCAGTACTTC.

The J gene is TRBJ2-1, the V gene TRBV4-1; weak D call: TRBD1 (5 bases). The CDR3 loop spans 18 amino acids. Looked up from germline, CDR1 is MGHRA and CDR2 is YSYEKL. Trimming left V 2 bases short and J 0 bases short, with 17 bases between. Written as DNA, the CDR3 is TGCGCCAGCAGCCAACCTACAGGACCGACAAGCTCCTACAATGAGCAGTTCTTC. As protein: CASSQPTGPTSSYNEQFF.

The V and J genes are TRBV30 and TRBJ2-3; 11 bases fit TRBD2. The CDR3 totals 17 residues. CDR1 is GTSNPN and CDR2 is SVGIG in the germline V gene (reference sequence). The V and J ends lost 2 bases and 3 bases, in that order; junction bases with no gene match: 10. For the CDR3, the DNA is TGTGCCTGGAGTCCCCTCCTAGCGGGGGGTTTGACAGATACGCAGTATTTT. Translating gives CAWSPLLAGGLTDTQYF.

The rearrangement joins TRBV7-9 to TRBJ2-7; D might be TRBD1 or TRBD2, each matching 7 bases. The CDR3 length is 15 residues. Trimming left V 6 bases short and J 0 bases short, with 15 bases between. Germline assignment: CDR1 SEHNR and CDR2 FQNEAQ (reference sequence). CDR3 nucleotides: TGTGCCAGCAGTCAGGGGGGGGGTCCCTCCTACGAGCAGTACTTC. Protein sequence: CASSQGGGPSYEQYF.

The rearrangement uses TRBV6-1 and TRBJ1-1; D not certain. V lost 7 bases and J 8 bases, leaving 20 bases between the germline ends. The CDR3 sequence is 14 residues long. The germline V gene encodes CDR1 MNHNS and CDR2 SASEGT. CDR3 DNA: TGTGCCAGCAACCCAGACGTCCCCACGGGGGAAGCTTTCTTT. Encoded protein: CASNPDVPTGEAFF.

This clonotype was picked up a small number of times. The rearrangement joins TRBV2 to TRBJ2-2; no clear D gene. The V end was cut by 3 bases, the J end by 4 bases, with 9 bases between. The CDR3 loop spans 14 amino acids. Germline CDR1 reads SNHLY; CDR2 reads FYNNEI. In DNA form, the CDR3 reads TGTGCCAGCAGTGATCGGGTTGCCACCGGGGAGCTGTTTTTT. Its protein product is CASSDRVATGELFF.

This sequence joins TRBV27 and TRBJ1-1; 8 bases map to TRBD1. The CDR3 extends over 15 amino acids. Losses at the gene ends were 2 bases for V and 3 bases for J; bases not matched to a gene: 5. CDR1 is MNHEY and CDR2 is SMNVEV in the germline V gene (reference sequence). CDR3 sequence reads: CASSLGAGGYTEAFF. CDR3 nucleotides: TGTGCCAGCAGTTTAGGGGCAGGGGGCTACACTGAAGCTTTCTTT.

CDR3: CASSNRGQFAGEQYF. CDR3 coding DNA: TGTGCCAGCAGCAACAGGGGGCAATTTGCGGGCGAGCAGTACTTC. The chain employs TRBV7-8 and TRBJ2-7, with TRBD1 matching over 9 bases. Unmatched junction bases numbered 11, after V lost 5 bases and J lost 6 bases. This CDR3 contains 15 residues. Germline CDR1 and CDR2: SGHVS and FQNEAQ.

This chain joins TRBV20-1 and TRBJ2-3; 7 bases match TRBD1. The CDR3 loop spans 16 amino acids. After removal of 5 bases from V and 3 bases from J, the junction contained 14 bases not matched to a gene. CDR1 is DFQATT and CDR2 is SNEGSKA in the germline V gene (reference sequence). Here the CDR3 reads CSASVFTGVGTDTQYF. The CDR3 nucleotides are TGCAGTGCTTCTGTTTTTACAGGGGTGGGGACAGATACGCAGTATTTT.